This TCR beta chain was recorded in a study of human T cells and chemical hapten exposure. Time point given: patch test 1, 2 weeks after DPC sensitization. Treatment noted: therapeutic diphenylcyclopropenone sensitization with weekly scalp DPC. The junction had 8 bases not matched to a gene; V was cut back by 1 base and J by 8 bases. The germline CDR1 and CDR2 sequences are SGHVS and FQNEAQ. The CDR3 covers 15 residues. TCRdb analysed the RACE reads with MiXCR anew, one entry per CDR3 protein. The table shows around 380,000 distinct CDR3 sequences, with approximately 4.4% occurring only once. The receptor was derived from a woman between 50 and 59 years old with alopecia areata. Some clones in this sample may be carry-over from other donors' samples. The J gene is TRBJ1-5, the V gene TRBV7-8, with 7 bases aligning to TRBD1. The sequences come from whole blood, collected in connection with sensitization to the hapten diphenylcyclopropenone (DPC). The chain's CDR3 is CASSLVIDRAKPQHF. CDR3 in DNA: TGTGCCAGCAGCTTAGTAATAGACAGGGCAAAGCCCCAGCATTTT.